These 2 T cell receptor beta chains came from one sample sequenced in a study of T-cell reconstitution after alpha-beta-depleted transplantation in children. Unique molecular identifiers were incorporated during preparation of the TCRbeta library. From the PCR reads, TCRdb called clonotypes with MiXCR, one entry per CDR3 protein. The sample gives about 190,000 distinct CDR3 sequences, around 6.8% of which show up once; 3% to 3.5% is in the top ten. Sample: PBMCs from the stem cell graft donor, taken from the stem cell graft. Every receptor here comes from a human donor who donated a stem cell graft to a child with Wiskott-Aldrich syndrome.

This clonotype has ten or more counts. This chain connects TRBV20-1 to TRBJ2-1, with D perhaps TRBD1 or TRBD2 (5 bases each). Trimming stripped 4 bases from V and 0 bases from J, with 10 bases between. This CDR3 is 14 amino acids long. Germline loops: CDR1 DFQATT, CDR2 SNEGSKA (reference sequence). The CDR3 sequence: CSATGLSSYNEQFF. DNA for the CDR3: TGCAGTGCTACGGGGCTAAGCTCCTACAATGAGCAGTTCTTC.

The table lists this clonotype with many counts. The CDR3 region is CAWMPGRIKNIQYF. The DNA for the CDR3 is TGTGCCTGGATGCCAGGACGGATCAAAAACATTCAGTACTTC. The V call is TRBV30, the J call TRBJ2-4; no firm D call. Germline V gives CDR1 GTSNPN, CDR2 SVGIG (reference sequence). V was pared by 4 bases and J by 3 bases, with 13 bases between. The length of the CDR3 is 14 residues.